The rows below give T cell receptor beta chains drawn from one sample of a study of cytomegalovirus exposure and HLA in healthy donors. Libraries were prepared by immunoSEQ multiplex PCR; TCRdb keeps only in-frame clonotypes and omits some of them. This repertoire shows 85,000 to 130,000 clones, roughly 79% found once; its top ten account for roughly 6%. Sequencing input: PBMCs. The receptors were sampled from a man in his 60s in good health and CMV-seropositive. The CDR3 runs from the conserved cysteine through the conserved F or W. The order of the fields is J gene, CDR3 length, V gene, clone size, D gene, CDR3 protein, CDR3 DNA. A D gene is named only where the DNA matches it firmly. Expanded clones get a size class; other rows say once, few or many, or leave the size out.

>TRBJ1-2|14|TRBV6-1|.|.
CASSYSGNGYGYTF
TGTGCCAGCAGTTATTCAGGGAATGGGTATGGCTACACCTTC
>TRBJ2-7|17|TRBV9|.|TRBD2
CASSVEGGGAASYEQYF
TGTGCCAGCAGCGTAGAGGGCGGGGGGGCCGCTTCCTACGAGCAGTACTTC
>TRBJ1-1|15|TRBV25-1|.|TRBD1
CASSELGQGNTEAFF
TGTGCCAGCAGTGAATTAGGACAGGGGAACACTGAAGCTTTCTTT
>TRBJ1-6|14|TRBV7-2|.|.
CASSLQGINSPLHF
TGTGCCAGCAGCTTACAGGGGATTAATTCACCCCTCCACTTT
>TRBJ1-5|16|TRBV7-2|.|TRBD1
CASSSATGGNYQPQHF
TGTGCCAGCAGCTCCGCCACAGGGGGTAATTATCAGCCCCAGCATTTT
>TRBJ1-3|14|TRBV10-1|.|.
CASSDQGQGNTIYF
TGCGCCAGCAGTGACCAGGGACAAGGAAACACCATATATTTT
>TRBJ2-1|12|TRBV27|.|.
CASSFLDGAKFF
TGTGCCAGCAGTTTCCTCGATGGAGCGAAGTTCTTC
>TRBJ2-1|16|TRBV7-2|.|TRBD2
CASSLQSGGGYNEQFF
TGTGCCAGCAGCTTACAAAGCGGGGGGGGCTACAATGAGCAGTTCTTC
>TRBJ2-2|12|TRBV29-1|.|.
CSVDLFTGELFF
TGCAGCGTTGATTTATTCACCGGGGAGCTGTTTTTT
>TRBJ1-6|17|TRBV27|.|TRBD1
CANTSRQGRLYNSPLHF
TGTGCCAACACCTCGAGACAGGGGCGGCTATACAATTCACCCCTCCACTTT
>TRBJ1-1|14|TRBV28|.|.
CASSLSRANTEAFF
TGTGCCAGCAGTTTATCCAGGGCGAACACTGAAGCTTTCTTT
>TRBJ2-7|15|TRBV5-1|.|TRBD2
CASSLGGGGAHEQYF
TGCGCCAGCAGCTTGGGCGGCGGGGGAGCCCACGAGCAGTACTTC
>TRBJ2-2|16|TRBV2|.|TRBD2
CASTGTSGGVGGELFF
TGTGCCAGCACCGGGACTAGCGGGGGGGTTGGCGGGGAGCTGTTTTTT
>TRBJ2-5|16|TRBV15|.|TRBD2
CATSRRGGSYQETQYF
TGTGCCACCAGCAGGCGGGGGGGTTCGTACCAAGAGACCCAGTACTTC
>TRBJ1-2|14|TRBV5-1|.|TRBD1
CASSLGQGGYGYTF
TGCGCCAGCAGCCTGGGACAGGGGGGATATGGCTACACCTTC
>TRBJ2-7|14|TRBV19|.|.
CASSPDTYSYEQYF
TGTGCCAGTAGTCCGGACACCTACTCCTACGAGCAGTACTTC
>TRBJ2-1|12|TRBV18|.|.
CASSPEDNEQFF
TGTGCCAGCTCACCGGAGGATAATGAGCAGTTCTTC
>TRBJ2-2|16|TRBV11-3|.|.
CASSLDLGTNTGELFF
TGTGCCAGCAGCTTAGATTTGGGCACGAACACCGGGGAGCTGTTTTTT
>TRBJ2-5|14|TRBV29-1|.|TRBD2
CSVERRGGEETQYF
TGCAGCGTTGAACGGCGCGGGGGTGAAGAGACCCAGTACTTC
>TRBJ2-3|15|TRBV9|.|.
CASSPMGGLTDTQYF
TGTGCCAGCAGCCCAATGGGGGGGCTCACAGATACGCAGTATTTT
>TRBJ2-7|15|TRBV11-2|.|.
CASSLVGGASYEQYF
TGTGCCAGCAGCTTAGTTGGGGGGGCTTCCTACGAGCAGTACTTC
>TRBJ1-2|15|TRBV5-1|.|TRBD1
CASSSDRGRGDGYTF
TGCGCCAGCAGCTCGGACAGGGGGCGAGGTGATGGCTACACCTTC
>TRBJ2-3|15|TRBV7-9|.|.
CASSLAGAGTDTQYF
TGTGCCAGCAGCTTAGCGGGGGCCGGCACAGATACGCAGTATTTT
>TRBJ1-1|15|TRBV27|.|TRBD1
CASSHGQGRSTEAFF
TGTGCCAGCAGTCACGGACAGGGTAGGAGCACTGAAGCTTTCTTT
>TRBJ2-3|15|TRBV6-6|.|TRBD1
CASSYGTGGTDTQYF
TGTGCCAGCAGTTACGGGACAGGGGGCACAGATACGCAGTATTTT
>TRBJ2-1|13|TRBV15|.|.
CATSRVGVGEQFF
TGTGCCACCAGCAGAGTCGGGGTGGGTGAGCAGTTCTTC
>TRBJ2-7|13|TRBV7-2|.|TRBD1
CASSLGQGDEQYF
TGTGCCAGCAGCCTAGGACAGGGGGACGAGCAGTACTTC
>TRBJ1-5|14|TRBV18|.|.
CASSPNGGNQPQHF
TGTGCCAGCTCACCAAATGGAGGGAATCAGCCCCAGCATTTT
>TRBJ2-5|18|TRBV5-1|.|TRBD2
CASSLIAASGGAGETQYF
TGCGCCAGCAGCTTAATCGCGGCTAGCGGGGGGGCAGGAGAGACCCAGTACTTC
>TRBJ1-2|14|TRBV6-5|.|.
CASSYSRANYGYTF
TGTGCCAGCAGTTACTCGAGAGCTAACTATGGCTACACCTTC
>TRBJ2-1|15|TRBV7-3|.|.
CASSPGGTRYNEQFF
TGTGCCAGCAGCCCCGGTGGGACTCGATACAATGAGCAGTTCTTC
>TRBJ2-7|11|TRBV6-6|few|.
CASGQGYEQYF
TGTGCCAGCGGCCAGGGCTACGAGCAGTACTTC
>TRBJ2-1|15|TRBV5-4|.|TRBD1
CASSLAGTGRNEQFF
TGTGCCAGCAGCCTGGCCGGGACAGGGAGGAATGAGCAGTTCTTC
>TRBJ2-5|13|TRBV29-1|.|.
CSVRQLGEETQYF
TGCAGCGTGCGTCAACTGGGAGAAGAGACCCAGTACTTC
>TRBJ2-7|16|TRBV27|.|.
CASSLLATPGGYEQYF
TGTGCCAGCAGTTTATTGGCGACACCAGGGGGGTACGAGCAGTACTTC
>TRBJ1-3|14|TRBV5-4|.|.
CASSLAGAGNTIYF
TGTGCCAGCAGCTTAGCGGGGGCTGGAAACACCATATATTTT
>TRBJ2-2|18|TRBV7-2|.|TRBD2
CASSLKRLAAANTGELFF
TGTGCCAGCAGCTTAAAGCGACTAGCGGCCGCGAACACCGGGGAGCTGTTTTTT
>TRBJ2-5|15|TRBV4-1|.|TRBD1
CASSPSGTGRETQYF
TGCGCCAGCAGTCCATCCGGGACAGGGAGAGAGACCCAGTACTTC
>TRBJ2-2|16|TRBV2|.|.
CASSPWTGWNTGELFF
TGTGCCAGCAGTCCATGGACGGGATGGAACACCGGGGAGCTGTTTTTT
>TRBJ2-1|14|TRBV7-9|.|TRBD2
CASSLAGGRDEQFF
TGTGCCAGCAGCCTAGCGGGGGGGAGGGATGAGCAGTTCTTC
>TRBJ2-1|14|TRBV5-1|.|.
CASSLGRRDDEQFF
TGCGCCAGCAGCTTGGGGCGGAGGGACGATGAGCAGTTCTTC
>TRBJ2-7|14|TRBV30|.|.
CAWSVGLGGREQYF
TGTGCCTGGAGTGTAGGTCTTGGAGGGAGAGAGCAGTACTTC
>TRBJ1-6|14|TRBV19|few|TRBD1
CATRQGGYNSPLHF
TGTGCCACCCGACAGGGAGGCTATAATTCACCCCTCCACTTT
>TRBJ1-1|14|TRBV6-1|few|.
CASSESFSNTEAFF
TGTGCCAGCAGTGAGTCGTTTTCGAACACTGAAGCTTTCTTT
>TRBJ2-2|17|TRBV21-1|.|.
CAQRGAGIPEGTGELFF
TGTGCCCAGCGGGGGGCAGGGATCCCCGAAGGGACCGGGGAGCTGTTTTTT
>TRBJ1-1|14|TRBV11-2|.|.
CASRRAGGETEAFF
TGTGCCAGCAGGAGGGCGGGGGGGGAAACTGAAGCTTTCTTT
>TRBJ2-3|15|TRBV7-8|once|TRBD2
CASSLDRGGGDTQYF
TGTGCCAGCAGCTTAGACCGGGGGGGTGGAGATACGCAGTATTTT
>TRBJ2-7|14|TRBV5-4|.|TRBD2
CASSLETGLAVQYF
TGTGCCAGCAGCTTGGAGACGGGACTAGCAGTGCAGTACTTC
>TRBJ1-6|14|TRBV5-6|.|.
CASSLAQVNSPLHF
TGTGCCAGCAGCTTGGCACAGGTTAATTCACCCCTCCACTTT
>TRBJ2-5|16|TRBV11-2|.|.
CASSLGRGIRQETQYF
TGTGCCAGCAGCTTAGGCCGAGGTATCCGACAAGAGACCCAGTACTTC
>TRBJ2-7|13|TRBV7-9|few|.
CASSPAQGDEQYF
TGTGCCAGCAGCCCAGCCCAGGGCGACGAGCAGTACTTC